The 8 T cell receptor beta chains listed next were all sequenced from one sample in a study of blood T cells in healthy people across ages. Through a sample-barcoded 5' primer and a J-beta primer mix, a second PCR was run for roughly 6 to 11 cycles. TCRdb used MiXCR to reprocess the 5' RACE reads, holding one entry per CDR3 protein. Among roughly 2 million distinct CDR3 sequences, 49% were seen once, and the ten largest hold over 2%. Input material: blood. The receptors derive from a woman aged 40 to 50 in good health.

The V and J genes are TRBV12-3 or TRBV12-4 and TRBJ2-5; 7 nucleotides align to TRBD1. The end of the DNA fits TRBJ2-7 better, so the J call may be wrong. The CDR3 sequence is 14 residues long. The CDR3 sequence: CASSPSITGDEQYF. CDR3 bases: TGTGCCAGCAGTCCATCTATAACAGGGGACGAGCAGTACTTC.

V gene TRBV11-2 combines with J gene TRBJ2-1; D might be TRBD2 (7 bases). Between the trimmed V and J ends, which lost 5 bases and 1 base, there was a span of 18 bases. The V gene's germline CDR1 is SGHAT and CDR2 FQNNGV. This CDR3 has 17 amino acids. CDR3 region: CASSPSQGGGSYNEQFF. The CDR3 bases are TGTGCCAGCAGCCCATCTCAGGGAGGGGGTTCCTACAATGAGCAGTTCTTC.

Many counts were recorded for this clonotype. The CDR3 is CASSLRTQRVDTQYF. The CDR3 DNA reads TGTGCCAGCAGCCTCAGGACTCAGAGGGTGGATACGCAGTATTTT. The chain couples TRBV3-1 to TRBJ2-3, with D perhaps matching TRBD2 (5 bases). The CDR3 loop spans 15 amino acids. Germline loops: CDR1 LGHDT, CDR2 YNNKEL (reference sequence). V was cut by 4 bases and J by 6 bases, with 17 bases left in between.

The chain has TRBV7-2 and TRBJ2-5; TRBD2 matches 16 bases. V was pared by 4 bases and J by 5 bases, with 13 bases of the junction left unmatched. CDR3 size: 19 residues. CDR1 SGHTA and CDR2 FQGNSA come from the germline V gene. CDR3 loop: CASSSGTSGGAYQRETQYF. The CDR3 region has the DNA TGTGCCAGCAGCTCCGGGACTAGCGGGGGGGCCTATCAAAGGGAGACCCAGTACTTC.

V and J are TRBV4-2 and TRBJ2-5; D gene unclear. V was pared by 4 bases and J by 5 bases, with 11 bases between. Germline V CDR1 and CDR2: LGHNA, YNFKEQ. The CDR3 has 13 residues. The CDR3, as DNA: TGTGCCAGCAGCCCGATCACTGGGGAGACCCAGTACTTC. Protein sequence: CASSPITGETQYF.

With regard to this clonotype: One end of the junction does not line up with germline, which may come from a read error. Here the CDR3 DNA reads TGTGCCAGCAGCTTGATGTCAGTCGATGGCCACACCTTC. It translates to CASSLMSVDGHTF. The genes are TRBV7-9 and TRBJ1-2; D is undetermined. Germline V gene data show CDR1 as SEHNR and CDR2 as FQNEAQ (reference sequence). The CDR3 extends over 13 amino acids.

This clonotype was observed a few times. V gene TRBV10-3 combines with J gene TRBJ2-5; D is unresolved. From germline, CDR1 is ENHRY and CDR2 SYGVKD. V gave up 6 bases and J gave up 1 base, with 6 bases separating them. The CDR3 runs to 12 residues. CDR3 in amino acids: CAIRGSQETQYF. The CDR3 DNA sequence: TGTGCCATCAGAGGCAGCCAAGAGACCCAGTACTTC.

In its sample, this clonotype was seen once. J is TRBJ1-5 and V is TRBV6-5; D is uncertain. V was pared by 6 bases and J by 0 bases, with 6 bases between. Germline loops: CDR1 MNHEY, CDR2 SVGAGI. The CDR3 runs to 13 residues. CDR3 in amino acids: CASRVSSNQPQHF. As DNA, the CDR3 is TGTGCCAGCAGGGTGTCTAGCAATCAGCCCCAGCATTTT.